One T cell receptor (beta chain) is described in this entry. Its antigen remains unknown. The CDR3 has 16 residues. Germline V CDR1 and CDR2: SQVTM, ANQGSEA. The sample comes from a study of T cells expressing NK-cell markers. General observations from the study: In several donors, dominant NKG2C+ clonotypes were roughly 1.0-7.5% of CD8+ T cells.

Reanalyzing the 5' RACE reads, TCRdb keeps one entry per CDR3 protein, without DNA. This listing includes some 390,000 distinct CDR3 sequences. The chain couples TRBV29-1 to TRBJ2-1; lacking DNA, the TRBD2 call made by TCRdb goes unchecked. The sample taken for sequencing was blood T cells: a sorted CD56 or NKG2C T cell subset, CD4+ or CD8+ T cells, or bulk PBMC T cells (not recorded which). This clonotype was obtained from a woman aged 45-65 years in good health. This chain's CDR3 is CSVEFPGTRDRNEQFF.